This TCR beta chain was obtained from a study of blood T cells in healthy people across ages. For the study at large: About one barcoded beta molecule was captured per two T cells (by template switching).

Regarding the study as a whole: Higher diversity and more naive CD4+ cells were features of long-lived donors, compared to aged donors. Per million T cells, TCR beta diversity dropped about linearly as age rose.

Together with a sample-barcoded 5' primer, a J-beta primer mix was included in a second PCR lasting about 6 to 11 cycles. TCRdb re-called the 5' RACE reads through MiXCR, storing one row per CDR3 protein. The sample has about 1.6 million distinct CDR3 sequences, about 35% seen once. RNA extraction gave at least 6 micrograms of total RNA per sample. The CDR3 contains 14 residues. Germline-derived CDR1 and CDR2 are GTSNPN and SVGIG (reference sequence). V dropped 2 bases and J dropped 0 bases, with 5 bases sitting between them. With regard to this clonotype: Its antigen is unknown.

The rearrangement links TRBV30 to TRBJ2-6; D unresolved. The sequencing sample was made of blood. The sequence came from a woman aged 30 to 39 in good health. The CDR3 region is CAWSKDSGANVLTF. CDR3 nucleotide sequence: TGTGCCTGGAGTAAGGACTCTGGGGCCAACGTCCTGACTTTC.